The clone carrying this TCR beta chain came up a few times. This sample is drawn from a study of shared clonotypes between healthy human individuals. Data came from immunoSEQ multiplex PCR; TCRdb stores just in-frame clones and leaves some out. The table lists 450,000 to 500,000 clones, 79% of them singletons. Germline CDR1 reads LGHNA; CDR2 reads YNFKEQ. Trimming took off 1 base at V and 1 base at J, with 2 bases between the two ends. CDR3 size: 12 residues. The sequence was collected from a woman aged 40-49 years in good health. Some clones in this sample may be carry-over from other donors' samples. V usage is TRBV4-2 and J usage is TRBJ2-7; D ambiguous. The sample consisted of PBMCs. CDR3 amino acids: CASSQVSYEQYF. The CDR3 DNA sequence: TGTGCCAGCAGCCAAGTTTCCTACGAGCAGTACTTC.